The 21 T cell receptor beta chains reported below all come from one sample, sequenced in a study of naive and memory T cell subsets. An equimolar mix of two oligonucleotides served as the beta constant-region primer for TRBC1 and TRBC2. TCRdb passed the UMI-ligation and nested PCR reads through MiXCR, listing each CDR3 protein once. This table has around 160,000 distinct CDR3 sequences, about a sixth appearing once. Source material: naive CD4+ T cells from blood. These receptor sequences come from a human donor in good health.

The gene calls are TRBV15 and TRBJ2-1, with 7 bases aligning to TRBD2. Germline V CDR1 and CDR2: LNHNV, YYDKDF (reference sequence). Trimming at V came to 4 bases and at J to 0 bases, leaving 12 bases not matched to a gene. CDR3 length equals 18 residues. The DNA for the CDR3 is TGTGCCACCAGCACAGAGACTAGCCGGAGGGCCTCCTACAATGAGCAGTTCTTC. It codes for CATSTETSRRASYNEQFF.

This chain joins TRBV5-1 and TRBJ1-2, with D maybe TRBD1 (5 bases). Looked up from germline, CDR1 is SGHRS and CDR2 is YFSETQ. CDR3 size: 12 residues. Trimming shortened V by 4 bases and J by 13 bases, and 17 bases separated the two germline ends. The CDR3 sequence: CASSPPDSDFTF. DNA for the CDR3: TGCGCCAGCAGCCCCCCTGACAGTGATTTCACCTTC.

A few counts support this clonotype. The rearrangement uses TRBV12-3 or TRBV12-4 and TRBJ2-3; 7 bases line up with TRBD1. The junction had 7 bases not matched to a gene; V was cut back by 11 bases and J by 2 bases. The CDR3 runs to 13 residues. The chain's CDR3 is CAAGDRNTDTQYF. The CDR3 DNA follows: TGTGCCGCAGGGGACAGAAACACAGATACGCAGTATTTT.

Here the CDR3 reads CASTLSGTHTGELFF. In DNA, the CDR3 is TGTGCCAGCACACTTAGCGGGACTCACACCGGGGAGCTGTTTTTT. The J gene is TRBJ2-2, the V gene TRBV27, with 8 bases lining up with TRBD2. After removal of 7 bases from V and 3 bases from J, the junction contained 7 bases not matched to a gene. The CDR3 is 15 residues long. The germline gives CDR1 MNHEY, CDR2 SMNVEV (reference sequence).

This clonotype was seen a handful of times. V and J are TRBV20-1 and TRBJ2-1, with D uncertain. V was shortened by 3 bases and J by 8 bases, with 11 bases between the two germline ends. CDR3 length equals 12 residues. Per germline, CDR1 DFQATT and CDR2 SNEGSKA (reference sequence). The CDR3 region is CSASLSQDEQFF. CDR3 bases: TGCAGTGCTAGCCTTAGCCAGGATGAGCAGTTCTTC.

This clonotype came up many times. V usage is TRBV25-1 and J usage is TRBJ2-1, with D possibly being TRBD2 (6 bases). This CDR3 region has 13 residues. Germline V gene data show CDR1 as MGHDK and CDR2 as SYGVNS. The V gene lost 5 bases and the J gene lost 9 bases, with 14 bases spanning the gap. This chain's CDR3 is CASSRLGDSEQFF. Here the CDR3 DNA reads TGTGCCAGCAGTCGTCTAGGGGACTCTGAGCAGTTCTTC.

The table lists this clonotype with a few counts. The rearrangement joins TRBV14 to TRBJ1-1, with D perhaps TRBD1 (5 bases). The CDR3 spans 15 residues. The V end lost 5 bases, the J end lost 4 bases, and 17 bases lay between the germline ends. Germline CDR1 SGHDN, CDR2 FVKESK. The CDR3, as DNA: TGTGCCAGCAGCTCACAGGCGAGCAAAATCACTGAAGCTTTCTTT. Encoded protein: CASSSQASKITEAFF.

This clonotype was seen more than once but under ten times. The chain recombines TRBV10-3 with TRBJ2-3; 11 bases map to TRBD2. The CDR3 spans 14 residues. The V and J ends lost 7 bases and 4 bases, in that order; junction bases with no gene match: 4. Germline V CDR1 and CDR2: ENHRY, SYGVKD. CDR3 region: CAINSGRAADTQYF. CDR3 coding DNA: TGTGCCATCAATAGCGGGAGGGCCGCAGATACGCAGTATTTT.

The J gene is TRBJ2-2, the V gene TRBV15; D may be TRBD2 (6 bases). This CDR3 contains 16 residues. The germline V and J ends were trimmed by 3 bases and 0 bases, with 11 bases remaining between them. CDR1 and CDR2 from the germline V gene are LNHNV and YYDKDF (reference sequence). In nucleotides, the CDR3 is TGTGCCACCAGCAGGGGGGGACTGGCGAACACCGGGGAGCTGTTTTTT. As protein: CATSRGGLANTGELFF.

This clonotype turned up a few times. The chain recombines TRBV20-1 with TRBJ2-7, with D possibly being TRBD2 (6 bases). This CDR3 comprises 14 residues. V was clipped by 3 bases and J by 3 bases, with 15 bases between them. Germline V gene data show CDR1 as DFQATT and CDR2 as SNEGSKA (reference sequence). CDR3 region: CSASPGGGFYEQYF. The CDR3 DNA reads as TGCAGTGCTAGTCCGGGCGGAGGGTTCTACGAGCAGTACTTC.

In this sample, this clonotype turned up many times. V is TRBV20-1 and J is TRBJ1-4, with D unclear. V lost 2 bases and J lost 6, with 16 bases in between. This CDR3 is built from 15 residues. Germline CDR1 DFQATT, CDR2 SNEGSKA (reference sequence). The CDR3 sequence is CSARHPGVLDEKLFF. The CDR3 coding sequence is TGCAGTGCTAGACATCCGGGTGTCCTGGATGAAAAACTGTTTTTT.

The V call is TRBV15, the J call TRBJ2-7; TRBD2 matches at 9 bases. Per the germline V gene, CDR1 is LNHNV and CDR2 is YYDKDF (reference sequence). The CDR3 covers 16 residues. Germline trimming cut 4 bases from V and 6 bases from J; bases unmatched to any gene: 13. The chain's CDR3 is CATSNGTSRLAGEQYF. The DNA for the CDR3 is TGTGCCACCAGCAACGGGACTAGCCGCCTAGCCGGCGAGCAGTACTTC.

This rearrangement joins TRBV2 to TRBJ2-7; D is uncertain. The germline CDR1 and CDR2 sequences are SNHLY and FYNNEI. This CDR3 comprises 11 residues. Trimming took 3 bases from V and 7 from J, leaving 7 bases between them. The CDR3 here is CASSEIMEQYF. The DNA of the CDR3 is TGTGCCAGCAGTGAGATCATGGAGCAGTACTTC.

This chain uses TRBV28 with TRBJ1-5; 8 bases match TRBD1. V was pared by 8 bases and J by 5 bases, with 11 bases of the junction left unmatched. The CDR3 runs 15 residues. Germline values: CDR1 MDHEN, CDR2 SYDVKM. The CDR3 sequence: CASPPTGEGYQPQHF. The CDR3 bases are TGTGCCAGCCCACCGACAGGGGAGGGTTATCAGCCCCAGCATTTT.

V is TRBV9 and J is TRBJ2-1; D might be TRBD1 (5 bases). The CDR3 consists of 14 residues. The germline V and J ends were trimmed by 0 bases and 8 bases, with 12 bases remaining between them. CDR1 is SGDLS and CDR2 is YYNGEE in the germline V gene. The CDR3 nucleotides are TGTGCCAGCAGCGTAGGACCAGGGTCGTATGAGCAGTTCTTC. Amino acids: CASSVGPGSYEQFF.

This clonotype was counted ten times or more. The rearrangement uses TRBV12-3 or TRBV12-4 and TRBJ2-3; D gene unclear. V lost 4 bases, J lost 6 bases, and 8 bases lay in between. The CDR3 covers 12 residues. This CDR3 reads CASSSLTDTQYF. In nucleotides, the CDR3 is TGTGCCAGCAGTTCTCTCACCGATACGCAGTATTTT.

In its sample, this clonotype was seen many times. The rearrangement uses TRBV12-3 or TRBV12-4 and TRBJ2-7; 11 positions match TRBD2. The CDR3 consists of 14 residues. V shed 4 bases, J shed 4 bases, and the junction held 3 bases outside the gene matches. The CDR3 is CASSYSGRGYEQYF. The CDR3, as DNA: TGTGCCAGCAGTTATAGCGGGAGGGGTTACGAGCAGTACTTC.

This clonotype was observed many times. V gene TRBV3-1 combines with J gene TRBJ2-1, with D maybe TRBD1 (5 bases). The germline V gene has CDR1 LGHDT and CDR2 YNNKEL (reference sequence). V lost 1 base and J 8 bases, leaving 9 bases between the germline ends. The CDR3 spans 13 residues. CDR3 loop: CASSQVSRDEQFF. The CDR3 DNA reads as TGTGCCAGCAGCCAAGTTTCCAGGGATGAGCAGTTCTTC.

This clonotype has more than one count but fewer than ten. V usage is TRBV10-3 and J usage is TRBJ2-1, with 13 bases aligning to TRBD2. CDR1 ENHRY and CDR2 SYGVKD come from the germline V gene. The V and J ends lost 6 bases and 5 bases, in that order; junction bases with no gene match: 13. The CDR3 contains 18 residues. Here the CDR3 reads CAIRRTSGRGGAHNEQFF. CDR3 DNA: TGTGCCATCAGACGGACTAGCGGGAGAGGAGGGGCCCACAATGAGCAGTTCTTC.

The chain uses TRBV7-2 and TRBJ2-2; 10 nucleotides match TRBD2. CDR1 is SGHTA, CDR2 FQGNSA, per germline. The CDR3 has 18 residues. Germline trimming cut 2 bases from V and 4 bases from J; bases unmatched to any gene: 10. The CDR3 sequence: CASSLFSAGGPGTGELFF. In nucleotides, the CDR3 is TGTGCCAGCAGCTTATTTTCAGCGGGAGGGCCGGGCACCGGGGAGCTGTTTTTT.

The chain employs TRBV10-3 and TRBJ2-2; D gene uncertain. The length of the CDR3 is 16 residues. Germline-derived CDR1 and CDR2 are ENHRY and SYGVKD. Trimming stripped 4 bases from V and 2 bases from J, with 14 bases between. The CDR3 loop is CAISGTKSVNTGELFF. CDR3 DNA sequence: TGTGCCATCAGTGGTACCAAAAGCGTAAACACCGGGGAGCTGTTTTTT.